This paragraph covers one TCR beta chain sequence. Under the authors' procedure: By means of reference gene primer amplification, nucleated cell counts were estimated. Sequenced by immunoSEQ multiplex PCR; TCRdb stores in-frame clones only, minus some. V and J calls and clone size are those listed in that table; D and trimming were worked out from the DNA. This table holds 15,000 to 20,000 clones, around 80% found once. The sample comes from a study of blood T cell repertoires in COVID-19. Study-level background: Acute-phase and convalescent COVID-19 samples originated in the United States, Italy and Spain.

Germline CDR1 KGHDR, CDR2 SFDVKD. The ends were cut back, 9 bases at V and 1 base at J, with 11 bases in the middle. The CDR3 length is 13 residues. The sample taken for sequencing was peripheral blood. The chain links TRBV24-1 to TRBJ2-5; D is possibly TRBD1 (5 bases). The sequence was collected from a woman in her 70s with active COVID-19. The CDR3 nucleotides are TGTGCCACCGCCCCAGGGTTCCAAGAGACCCAGTACTTC. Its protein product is CATAPGFQETQYF.